The entry that follows covers one T cell receptor beta chain sequence. This clonotype came up many times. Its antigen has not been determined. Per-nucleotide qualities are absent, and no much larger clonotype sits a single base away. The data stem from a study of response to subunit inactivated influenza vaccine (dated by TCRdb to 2016 to 2019). Describing the broader study: Deep quantitative profiling of the T cell receptor repertoire was used in the study to follow responses to a trivalent subunit inactivated influenza vaccine. Beyond this particular receptor, the publication reports: The authors suggested that each seasonal influenza vaccination may recruit only a limited number of new T cells.

Library method: RT-PCR. The run used an Illumina HiSeq 2500. TCRdb passed the public sequencing reads through fastp at Q25 and MiXCR, retaining productive beta sequences. One record per CDR3 amino acid sequence lists the most common genes and DNA. This sample has about 540,000 distinct CDR3 sequences in its table, and 20% to 25% of those were observed once. The ten most abundant clones make up 2.5% to 3.5% of the sample. Trimmed from V: 5 bases; trimmed from J: 7 bases; junction bases lacking a gene match: 7. CDR1 is given as SGHTA and CDR2 as FQGNSA, both from the germline V gene. Inclusive of the bounding cysteine and phenylalanine, the CDR3 is 15 residues long. Left in the record is the CDR3 DNA by itself, 45 bases read in frame from the first base. These same data were also listed under a study on T cells expressing NK-cell markers. The second source states: The TCR beta cDNA libraries were made using 5'RACE template switching, a step that added both a universal primer site and unique molecular identifiers. TCR beta-chain repertoires were profiled in sorted CD3+CD56+NKG2C+, CD3+CD56+NKG2C- and CD3+CD56-NKG2C+ T-cell subsets from fewer than 10 donors. Seven of the eight sequenced donors were HCMV-seropositive and one was HCMV-seronegative. In several experiments an anti-gammadeltaTCR antibody was added to restrict sorting to alphabetaTCR-expressing T cells. In about 6 donors, the dominant CD3+CD56+NKG2C+ clonotypes were found to rank among the top 10 CD8+ clonotypes and to make up roughly 1.0-7.5% of CD8+ T cells. Those dominant clonotypes were again the most abundant among CD3+CD56-NKG2C+ cells in several donors, at 28.3-60.1%. Whether the expanded NKG2C-expressing T cell clones were specific for HCMV antigens remained unclear. Randomly selected healthy volunteers, three men and five women, were used as the eight sequenced donors. HCMV-specific IgG was detected in serum with a commercial ELISA kit to determine HCMV serostatus. Peripheral blood mononuclear cells were isolated from blood by Ficoll density gradient centrifugation. CD4+ and CD8+ T cells were isolated from PBMC by magnetic immunoseparation with Miltenyi isolation kits. cDNA synthesis was primed from the TCR beta constant segment, followed by two successive PCR amplification steps. Libraries were sequenced as 2 x 150 bp reads on Illumina HiSeq 2000/2500, MiSeq or NextSeq. Reads were demultiplexed and grouped by UMI with MIGEC, and clonotypes were assembled and quantified with MiTCR. To exclude erroneous sequences, any TCR cDNA sequence not supported by at least two reads was discarded. The tcR package was used for downstream repertoire analysis, and clonotypes were matched across fractions by CDR3 nucleotide sequence plus V segment. VDJmatch was used to annotate antigen specificity against VDJdb, with one amino acid substitution in CDR3 permitted.

This sequence originates from a man aged 45-65 years who received an inactivated influenza vaccine. Donor details come from another sample of the same person, matched by shared clones. The sequence is built from TRBV7-2 and TRBJ1-5; TRBD1 aligns with 11 central bases. The material was CD4+ T cells sorted from PBMCs, obtained roughly 13 days after vaccination. At the DNA level, the sequence is TGTGCCAGCAGCCCGGACAGGGGGCGGGAGCAGCCCCAGCATTTT. Translated, this gives CASSPDRGREQPQHF.